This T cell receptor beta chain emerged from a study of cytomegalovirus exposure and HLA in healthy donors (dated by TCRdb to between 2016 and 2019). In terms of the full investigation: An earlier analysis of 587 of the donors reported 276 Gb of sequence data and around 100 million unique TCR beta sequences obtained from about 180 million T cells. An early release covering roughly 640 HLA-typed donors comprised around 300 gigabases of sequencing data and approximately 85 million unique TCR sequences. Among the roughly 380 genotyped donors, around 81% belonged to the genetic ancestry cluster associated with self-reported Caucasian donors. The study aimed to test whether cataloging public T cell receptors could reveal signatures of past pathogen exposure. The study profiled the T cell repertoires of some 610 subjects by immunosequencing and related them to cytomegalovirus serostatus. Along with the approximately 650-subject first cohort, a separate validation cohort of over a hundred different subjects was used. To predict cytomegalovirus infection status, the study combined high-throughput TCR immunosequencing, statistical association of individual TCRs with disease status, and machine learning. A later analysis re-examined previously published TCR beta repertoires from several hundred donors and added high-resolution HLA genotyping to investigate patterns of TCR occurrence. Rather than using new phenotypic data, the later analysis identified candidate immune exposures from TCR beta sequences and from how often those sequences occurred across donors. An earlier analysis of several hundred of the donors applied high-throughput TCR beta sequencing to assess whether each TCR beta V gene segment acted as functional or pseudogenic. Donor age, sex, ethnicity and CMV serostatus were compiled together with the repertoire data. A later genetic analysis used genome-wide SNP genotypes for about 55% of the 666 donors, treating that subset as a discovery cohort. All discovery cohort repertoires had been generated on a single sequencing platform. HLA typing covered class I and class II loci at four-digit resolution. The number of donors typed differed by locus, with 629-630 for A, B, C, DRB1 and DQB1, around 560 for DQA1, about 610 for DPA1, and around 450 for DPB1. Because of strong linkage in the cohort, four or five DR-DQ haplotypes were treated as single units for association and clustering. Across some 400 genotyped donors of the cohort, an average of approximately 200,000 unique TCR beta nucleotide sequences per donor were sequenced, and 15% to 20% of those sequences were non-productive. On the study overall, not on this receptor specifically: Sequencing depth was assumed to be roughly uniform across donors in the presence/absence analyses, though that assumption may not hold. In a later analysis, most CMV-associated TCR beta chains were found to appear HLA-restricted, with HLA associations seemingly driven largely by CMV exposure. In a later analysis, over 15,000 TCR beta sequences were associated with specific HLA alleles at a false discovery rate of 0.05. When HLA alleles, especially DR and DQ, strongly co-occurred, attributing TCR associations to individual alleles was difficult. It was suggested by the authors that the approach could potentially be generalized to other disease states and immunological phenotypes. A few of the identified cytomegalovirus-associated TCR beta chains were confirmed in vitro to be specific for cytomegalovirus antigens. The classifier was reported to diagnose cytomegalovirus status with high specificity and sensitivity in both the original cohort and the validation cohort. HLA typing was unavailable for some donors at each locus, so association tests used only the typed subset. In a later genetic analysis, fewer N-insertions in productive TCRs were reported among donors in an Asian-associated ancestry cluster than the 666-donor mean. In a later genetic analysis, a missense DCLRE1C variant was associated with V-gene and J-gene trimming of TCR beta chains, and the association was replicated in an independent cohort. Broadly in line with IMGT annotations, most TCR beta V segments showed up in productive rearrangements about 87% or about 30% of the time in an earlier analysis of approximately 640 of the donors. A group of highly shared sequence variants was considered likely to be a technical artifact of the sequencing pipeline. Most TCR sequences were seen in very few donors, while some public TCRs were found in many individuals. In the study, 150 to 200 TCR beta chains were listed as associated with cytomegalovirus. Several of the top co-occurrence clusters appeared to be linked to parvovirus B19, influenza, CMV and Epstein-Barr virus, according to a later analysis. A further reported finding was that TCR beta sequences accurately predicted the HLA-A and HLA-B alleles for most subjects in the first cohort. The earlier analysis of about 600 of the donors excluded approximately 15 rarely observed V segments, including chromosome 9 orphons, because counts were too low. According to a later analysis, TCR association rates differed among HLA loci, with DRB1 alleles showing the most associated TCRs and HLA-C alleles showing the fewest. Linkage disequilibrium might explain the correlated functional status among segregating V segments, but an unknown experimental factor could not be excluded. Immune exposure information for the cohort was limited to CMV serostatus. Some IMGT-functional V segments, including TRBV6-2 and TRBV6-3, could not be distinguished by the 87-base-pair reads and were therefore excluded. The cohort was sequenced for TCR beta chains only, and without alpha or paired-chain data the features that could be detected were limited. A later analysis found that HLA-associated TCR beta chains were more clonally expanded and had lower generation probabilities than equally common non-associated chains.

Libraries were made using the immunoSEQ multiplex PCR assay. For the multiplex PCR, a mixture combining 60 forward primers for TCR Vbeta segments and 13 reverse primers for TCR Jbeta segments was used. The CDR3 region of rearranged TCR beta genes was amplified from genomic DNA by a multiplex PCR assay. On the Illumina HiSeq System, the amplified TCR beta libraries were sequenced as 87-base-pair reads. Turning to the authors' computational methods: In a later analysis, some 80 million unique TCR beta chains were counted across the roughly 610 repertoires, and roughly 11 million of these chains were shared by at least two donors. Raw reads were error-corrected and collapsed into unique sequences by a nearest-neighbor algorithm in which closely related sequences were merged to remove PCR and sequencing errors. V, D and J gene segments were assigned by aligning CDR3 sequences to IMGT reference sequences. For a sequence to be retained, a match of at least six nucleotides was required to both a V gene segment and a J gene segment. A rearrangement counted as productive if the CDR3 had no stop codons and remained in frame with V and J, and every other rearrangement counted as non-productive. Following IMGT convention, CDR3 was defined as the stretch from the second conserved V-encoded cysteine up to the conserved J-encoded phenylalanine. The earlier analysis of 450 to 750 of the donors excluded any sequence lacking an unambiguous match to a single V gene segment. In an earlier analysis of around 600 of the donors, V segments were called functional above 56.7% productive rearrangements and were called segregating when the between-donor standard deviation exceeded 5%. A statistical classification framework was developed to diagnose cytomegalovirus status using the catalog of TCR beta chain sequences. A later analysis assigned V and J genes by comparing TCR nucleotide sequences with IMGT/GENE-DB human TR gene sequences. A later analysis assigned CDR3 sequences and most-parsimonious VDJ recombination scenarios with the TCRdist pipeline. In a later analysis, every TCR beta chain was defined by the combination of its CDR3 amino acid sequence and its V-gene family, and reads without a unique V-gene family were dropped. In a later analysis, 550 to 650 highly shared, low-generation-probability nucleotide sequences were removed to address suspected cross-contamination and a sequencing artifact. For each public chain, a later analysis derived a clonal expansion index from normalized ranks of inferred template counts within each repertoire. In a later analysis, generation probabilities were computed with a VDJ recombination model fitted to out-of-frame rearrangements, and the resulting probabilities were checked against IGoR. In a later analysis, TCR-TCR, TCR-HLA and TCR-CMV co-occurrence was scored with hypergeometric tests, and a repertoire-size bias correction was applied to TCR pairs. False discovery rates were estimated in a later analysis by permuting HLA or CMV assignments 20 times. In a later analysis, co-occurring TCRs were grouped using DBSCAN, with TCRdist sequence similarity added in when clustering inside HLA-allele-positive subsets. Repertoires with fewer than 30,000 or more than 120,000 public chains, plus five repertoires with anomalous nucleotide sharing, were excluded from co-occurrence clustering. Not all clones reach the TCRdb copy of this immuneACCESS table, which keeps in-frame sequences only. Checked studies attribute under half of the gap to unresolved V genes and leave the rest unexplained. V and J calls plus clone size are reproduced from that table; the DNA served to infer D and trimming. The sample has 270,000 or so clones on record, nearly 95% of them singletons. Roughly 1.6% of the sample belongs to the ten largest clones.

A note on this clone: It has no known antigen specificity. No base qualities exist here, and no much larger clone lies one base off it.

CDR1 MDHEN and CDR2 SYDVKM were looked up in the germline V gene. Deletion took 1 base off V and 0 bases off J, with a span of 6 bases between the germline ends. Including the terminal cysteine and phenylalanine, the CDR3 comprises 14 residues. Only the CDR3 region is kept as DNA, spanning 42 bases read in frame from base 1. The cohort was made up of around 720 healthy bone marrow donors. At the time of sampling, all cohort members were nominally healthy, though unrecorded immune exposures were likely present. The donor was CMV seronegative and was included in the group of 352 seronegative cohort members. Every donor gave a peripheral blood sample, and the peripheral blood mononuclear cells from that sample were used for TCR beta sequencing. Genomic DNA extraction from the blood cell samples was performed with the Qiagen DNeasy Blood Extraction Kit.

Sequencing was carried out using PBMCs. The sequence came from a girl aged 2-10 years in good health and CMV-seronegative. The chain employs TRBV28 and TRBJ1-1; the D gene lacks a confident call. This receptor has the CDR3 CASSLFSVNTEAFF. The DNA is TGTGCCAGCAGTTTATTCTCCGTGAACACTGAAGCTTTCTTT.